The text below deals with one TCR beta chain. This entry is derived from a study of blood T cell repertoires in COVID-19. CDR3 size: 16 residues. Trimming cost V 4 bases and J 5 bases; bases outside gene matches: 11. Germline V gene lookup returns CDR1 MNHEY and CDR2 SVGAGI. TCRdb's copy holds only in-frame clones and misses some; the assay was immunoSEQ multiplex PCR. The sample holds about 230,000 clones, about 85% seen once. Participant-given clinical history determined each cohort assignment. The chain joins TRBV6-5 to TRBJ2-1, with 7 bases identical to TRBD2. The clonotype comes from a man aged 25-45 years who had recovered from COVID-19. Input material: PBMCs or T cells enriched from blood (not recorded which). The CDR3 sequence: CASSSPASSGNNEQFF. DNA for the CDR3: TGTGCCAGCAGTTCCCCGGCGTCTAGCGGCAACAATGAGCAGTTCTTC.